Each of the 30 T cell receptor beta chains below was sequenced from the same sample in a study of long-term antiretroviral therapy in people with HIV. The assay used was immunoSEQ (version v3.0), run at survey level. Measured with immunoSEQ multiplex PCR; TCRdb has only the in-frame clones, and not every one. The data show under 14,000 clones, over 75% seen once. Material: unsorted PBMCs, obtained 1.8 years after starting antiretroviral therapy. The receptors here all came from a man in his forties with HIV.

This rearrangement joins TRBV9 to TRBJ2-1, with TRBD2 identical over 10 bases. The CDR3 spans 15 residues. Trimming took 3 bases from V and 6 from J; bases not matched to a gene: 6. The germline gives CDR1 SGDLS, CDR2 YYNGEE. The CDR3 is CASSASGRASNEQFF. CDR3 bases: TGTGCCAGCAGCGCGAGCGGGAGGGCGAGCAATGAGCAGTTCTTC.

This chain joins TRBV5-4 and TRBJ2-5; tentative D call: TRBD1 (6 bases). Germline-derived CDR1 and CDR2 are SGHNT and YYREEE (reference sequence). The CDR3 consists of 14 residues. Deletions cut 6 bases from V and 1 base from J, with 13 bases between. The CDR3 DNA reads as TGTGCCAGCACCGGACAGCCCTTCCAAGAGACCCAGTACTTC. Encoded protein: CASTGQPFQETQYF.

The chain uses TRBV7-3 and TRBJ2-1; D is perhaps TRBD2 (8 bases). With 4 bases removed from V and 4 bases from J, the gap between germline ends came to 17 bases. Germline V gene data show CDR1 as SGHTA and CDR2 as FQGTGA. This CDR3 has 16 residues. Here the CDR3 reads CASSSTGTRGYNEQFF. The CDR3 coding sequence is TGTGCCAGCAGCTCGACAGGGACTAGGGGGTACAATGAGCAGTTCTTC.

J is TRBJ2-7 and V is TRBV11-2; a weak D match, TRBD2 (5 bases). V dropped 4 bases and J dropped 5 bases, with 15 bases sitting between them. Germline values: CDR1 SGHAT, CDR2 FQNNGV. The CDR3 is 14 amino acids. The CDR3 reads CASSSGERVHEQYF. As DNA, the CDR3 is TGTGCCAGCAGCTCCGGGGAAAGAGTTCACGAGCAGTACTTC.

This chain connects TRBV7-8 to TRBJ2-1; 7 nucleotides agree with TRBD1. With V trimmed by 1 base and J by 7 bases, 10 bases remained unmatched. CDR1 and CDR2 from the germline V gene are SGHVS and FQNEAQ. The CDR3 totals 16 residues. The CDR3 nucleotides read TGTGCCAGCAGCTTAGGGGGACGACAGGGAAGAAATGAGCAGTTCTTC. Translation gives CASSLGGRQGRNEQFF.

The chain uses TRBV7-3 and TRBJ2-3; D not certain. Germline CDR1 SGHTA, CDR2 FQGTGA. With 2 bases removed from V and 9 bases from J, the gap between germline ends came to 15 bases. CDR3 length: 14 amino acids. The CDR3 DNA sequence: TGTGCCAGCAGCTTATTCTCAGTCGAGACGACGCAGTATTTT. Translation gives CASSLFSVETTQYF.

This chain connects TRBV5-4 to TRBJ2-1, with 8 nucleotides matching TRBD2. CDR3 size: 18 residues. CDR1 and CDR2 (germline): SGHNT, YYREEE (reference sequence). The V gene end was trimmed by 0 bases and the J gene end by 0 bases; junction bases not matched to a gene: 8. The CDR3 DNA sequence: TGTGCCAGCAGCTTGGGGGTAGCGGGACTGAGCTCCTACAATGAGCAGTTCTTC. It yields the protein CASSLGVAGLSSYNEQFF. The whole variable domain, remainder taken from reference TRBV5-4 and TRBJ2-1, is ETGVTQSPTHLIKTRGQQVTLRCSSQSGHNTVSWYQQALGQGPQFIFQYYREEENGRGNFPPRFSGLQFPNYSSELNVNALELDDSALYLCASSLGVAGLSSYNEQFFGPGTRLTVL.

The chain uses TRBV27 and TRBJ2-7; possibly TRBD1 or TRBD2 for D (6 bases each). Germline assignment: CDR1 MNHEY and CDR2 SMNVEV (reference sequence). V dropped 5 bases and J dropped 3 bases, with 17 bases sitting between them. This CDR3 is 15 amino acids long. The CDR3 DNA follows: TGTGCCAGCAGTAACGGGGGCGCCCTAAGCTACGAGCAGTACTTC. Translating gives CASSNGGALSYEQYF.

This rearrangement joins TRBV4-1 to TRBJ2-2; unclear D gene. The germline V gene has CDR1 MGHRA and CDR2 YSYEKL. The CDR3 spans 16 residues. V dropped 1 base and J dropped 9 bases, with 18 bases sitting between them. The CDR3 reads CASSQVAAGAHRELFF. CDR3 coding DNA: TGCGCCAGCAGCCAAGTTGCTGCAGGAGCACACCGGGAGCTGTTTTTT.

The gene calls are TRBV27 and TRBJ1-3; 7 nucleotides agree with TRBD1. The trim removed 5 bases at V and 4 bases at J, leaving 8 bases unmatched. Germline loops: CDR1 MNHEY, CDR2 SMNVEV (reference sequence). The CDR3 contains 15 residues. The CDR3 sequence is CASSLTTGMGNTIYF. The CDR3 DNA sequence: TGTGCCAGCAGTCTAACGACAGGGATGGGAAACACCATATATTTT.

The DNA of the CDR3 is TGTGCCAGAAGCTTGGTCGGATCTGATGGCGGGAGGGAGGGAGATACGCAGTATTTT. Its protein product is CARSLVGSDGGREGDTQYF. This rearrangement joins TRBV5-3 to TRBJ2-3; 9 bases agree with TRBD2. Being an ORF, TRBV5-3 has a function that is uncertain. J was trimmed by 5 bases and V by 0 bases; bases with no gene match: 16. The CDR3 runs to 19 residues.

The chain has TRBV7-9 and TRBJ2-7, with TRBD1 as a possible D gene (6 bases). Germline V lookup: CDR1 SEHNR, CDR2 FQNEAQ (reference sequence). The V end lost 5 bases, the J end lost 0 bases, and 14 bases lay between the germline ends. This CDR3 is built from 15 residues. The CDR3 region has the DNA TGTGCCAGCAGCCACGACAGGCCTATCTCCTACGAGCAGTACTTC. Its translation: CASSHDRPISYEQYF.

The chain joins TRBV4-3 to TRBJ1-1, with unresolved D. The V end was cut by 6 bases, the J end by 1 base, with 15 bases between. The germline V gene encodes CDR1 LGHNA and CDR2 YSLEER. The CDR3 contains 15 residues. The CDR3 sequence: CASRQREEGNTEAFF. In DNA form, the CDR3 reads TGCGCCAGCAGGCAACGGGAGGAGGGGAACACTGAAGCTTTCTTT.

This clone was observed a single time. The V gene is TRBV7-2, the J gene TRBJ2-5, with 11 bases matching TRBD1. With V trimmed by 1 base and J by 6 bases, 10 bases remained unmatched. Germline lookup yields CDR1 SGHTA and CDR2 FQGNSA. This CDR3 comprises 17 residues. The CDR3 DNA is TGTGCCAGCAGCTTAGTATCCTCCGGACAGGGGGCCAAGACCCAGTACTTC. Translation: CASSLVSSGQGAKTQYF.

The chain combines TRBV6-5 with TRBJ2-7, with D perhaps being TRBD1 or TRBD2 (6 bases each). The CDR3 runs to 15 residues. The V gene's germline CDR1 is MNHEY and CDR2 SVGAGI. Trimming removed 5 bases from V and 6 bases from J, with 20 bases in between. The CDR3 loop is CASSPQEGGRGEQYF. CDR3 nucleotides: TGTGCCAGCAGTCCCCAAGAGGGGGGCAGAGGCGAGCAGTACTTC.

This chain connects TRBV27 to TRBJ1-5, with D hard to call. Trimming left V 0 bases short and J 3 bases short, with 9 bases between. Germline values: CDR1 MNHEY, CDR2 SMNVEV (reference sequence). The CDR3 has 15 residues. DNA of the CDR3: TGTGCCAGCAGTTTATCCAGAAGGGACAATCAGCCCCAGCATTTT. Translating it yields CASSLSRRDNQPQHF.

The chain recombines TRBV5-1 with TRBJ2-7; D gene ambiguous. This CDR3 comprises 15 residues. Trimming took off 0 bases at V and 1 base at J, with 11 bases between the two ends. Per germline, CDR1 SGHRS and CDR2 YFSETQ. The CDR3 DNA is TGCGCCAGCAGCTTGGTTTCTTTTGGGTCCTACGAGCAGTACTTC. This translates into CASSLVSFGSYEQYF.

The V call is TRBV14, the J call TRBJ2-7; 11 positions agree with TRBD2. The junction had 13 bases not matched to a gene; V was cut back by 1 base and J by 2 bases. Germline V lookup: CDR1 SGHDN, CDR2 FVKESK. This CDR3 has 19 residues. CDR3 nucleotide sequence: TGTGCCAGCAGCCAAGTCCCCTTAGCTAGCGGGAGGTTCGCCTACGAGCAGTACTTC. This translates into CASSQVPLASGRFAYEQYF.

This chain connects TRBV7-2 to TRBJ1-1, with 7 bases identical to TRBD1. J was trimmed by 4 bases and V by 5 bases; bases with no gene match: 7. The germline V gene encodes CDR1 SGHTA and CDR2 FQGNSA. There are 14 residues in the CDR3. The CDR3, as DNA: TGTGCCAGCAGCCCCTACAGGGGAGTCACTGAAGCTTTCTTT. Translating it yields CASSPYRGVTEAFF.

This chain connects TRBV28 to TRBJ1-1; TRBD1 might be the D (5 bases). Trimming stripped 11 bases from V and 11 bases from J, with 15 bases between. This CDR3 spans 10 amino acids. Germline lookup yields CDR1 MDHEN and CDR2 SYDVKM. For the CDR3, the DNA is TGTGCCGTTCACGGGACGAATGCTTTCTTT. This encodes CAVHGTNAFF.

The chain uses TRBV30 and TRBJ2-3, with D perhaps matching TRBD1 (5 bases). Germline lookup yields CDR1 GTSNPN and CDR2 SVGIG (reference sequence). V gave up 2 bases and J gave up 4 bases, with 7 bases separating them. The CDR3 runs 12 residues. CDR3 sequence reads: CAWSPTADTQYF. The DNA of the CDR3 is TGTGCCTGGAGTCCGACAGCAGATACGCAGTATTTT.

V is TRBV25-1 and J is TRBJ2-7; D gene uncertain. The CDR3 sequence is 14 residues long. Trimming left V 0 bases short and J 5 bases short, with 11 bases between. Germline V gene sequence: CDR1 MGHDK, CDR2 SYGVNS. The CDR3 DNA sequence: TGTGCCAGCAGTGAATATAGTCTAACTAACGAGCAGTACTTC. This gives the protein CASSEYSLTNEQYF.

The chain has TRBV30 and TRBJ2-3; D unresolved. Germline CDR1 reads GTSNPN; CDR2 reads SVGIG (reference sequence). The CDR3 sequence is 16 residues long. Trimming removed 1 base at V and 1 base at J, with 15 bases between. CDR3 in amino acids: CAWSARPGRGTDTQYF. As DNA, the CDR3 is TGTGCCTGGAGTGCCCGACCCGGAAGGGGCACAGATACGCAGTATTTT.

This clone appeared a few times. The chain uses TRBV7-2 and TRBJ2-7; the D is unclear. Germline V gives CDR1 SGHTA, CDR2 FQGNSA. This CDR3 is built from 15 residues. Trimming cost V 5 bases and J 4 bases, with 18 bases left between them. The CDR3 DNA reads as TGTGCCAGCAGCCCCCCGGGTAACAATCTTTACGAGCAGTACTTC. Translated: CASSPPGNNLYEQYF.

V gene TRBV7-9 combines with J gene TRBJ1-5; D is possibly TRBD1 (6 bases). V was cut by 5 bases and J by 0 bases, with 14 bases left in between. Germline V CDR1 and CDR2: SEHNR, FQNEAQ (reference sequence). The CDR3 has 16 residues. In DNA, the CDR3 is TGTGCCAGCAGCCCACTAGGGGGGCATAGCAATCAGCCCCAGCATTTT. Its protein product is CASSPLGGHSNQPQHF. The variable domain in full, with the rest retrieved from reference TRBV7-9 and TRBJ1-5, is DTGVSQNPRHKITKRGQNVTFRCDPISEHNRLYWYRQTLGQGPEFLTYFQNEAQLEKSRLLSDRFSAERPKGSFSTLEIQRTEQGDSAMYLCASSPLGGHSNQPQHFGDGTRLSIL.

The gene calls are TRBV14 and TRBJ2-3; 7 bases align to TRBD2. This CDR3 has 15 residues. Germline V gene lookup returns CDR1 SGHDN and CDR2 FVKESK. V was pared by 4 bases and J by 2 bases, with 6 bases of the junction left unmatched. CDR3 coding DNA: TGTGCCAGCAGCCTAGGGGACTACACCACAGATACGCAGTATTTT. It codes for CASSLGDYTTDTQYF.

This clone is labeled large. The rearrangement uses TRBV18 and TRBJ2-1; perhaps TRBD2 as D (6 bases). CDR3 length equals 15 residues. Trimming removed 6 bases at V and 9 bases at J, with 21 bases between. From germline, CDR1 is KGHSH and CDR2 LQKENI. The chain's CDR3 is CASSPEITGVVEQFF. The DNA for the CDR3 is TGTGCCAGCTCTCCTGAAATTACGGGAGTAGTTGAGCAGTTCTTC.

The rearrangement uses TRBV6-6 and TRBJ1-1, with 8 positions matching TRBD1. V shed 2 bases and J 4 bases; nucleotides not matched to a gene: 6. The length of the CDR3 is 15 residues. Germline CDR1 and CDR2: MNHNY and SVGAGI (reference sequence). This chain's CDR3 is CASSYRRQGATEAFF. For the CDR3, the DNA is TGTGCCAGCAGTTACAGGCGTCAGGGGGCCACTGAAGCTTTCTTT.

V usage is TRBV29-1 and J usage is TRBJ2-7, with D maybe TRBD2 (5 bases). Germline V gene lookup returns CDR1 SQVTM and CDR2 ANQGSEA. The CDR3 length is 10 residues. Deletions cut 7 bases from V and 5 bases from J, with 9 bases between. Here the CDR3 reads CSAVGDEQYF. The CDR3, as DNA: TGCAGCGCGGTCGGGGACGAGCAGTACTTC.

This clone was seen once. This chain links TRBV15 with TRBJ1-5; 11 nucleotides align to TRBD1. The V and J ends lost 8 bases and 8 bases, in that order; junction bases with no gene match: 11. The CDR3 runs to 15 residues. Germline-derived CDR1 and CDR2 are LNHNV and YYDKDF (reference sequence). This CDR3 is CATGAGQGAREPQHF. The CDR3 nucleotides are TGTGCCACCGGTGCCGGACAGGGGGCGCGAGAGCCCCAGCATTTT.